This TCR beta chain came from a study of HIV-infected patients and healthy controls. J was trimmed by 5 bases and V by 4 bases; bases with no gene match: 2. The V gene's germline CDR1 is KGHSH and CDR2 LQKENI. The CDR3 spans 13 residues. Reverse transcription used around 500 ng RNA and constant-region primers for alpha and beta. Separate chain-specific third strand synthesis with multiplexing indices produced the alpha and beta libraries. Each CDR3 protein gets one entry after TCRdb re-called the 5' RACE reads with MiXCR. The sample holds roughly 14,000 distinct CDR3 sequences, 5.5% to 8% seen once. This clonotype showed up many times. Whole blood was used without fractionation, so all unsorted peripheral T cells were included.

Input material: blood. This TCR derives from an adult in good health. The chain is built from TRBV18 and TRBJ1-5; 7 bases line up with TRBD1. The chain's CDR3 is CASSRQGYQPQHF. The CDR3 region has the DNA TGTGCCAGCTCACGACAGGGCTATCAGCCCCAGCATTTT.